Each of the 24 T cell receptor beta chains below was sequenced from the same sample in a study of beta chain features in type 1 diabetes (dated by TCRdb to the late 2010s). The study at large found these results: In all four CD4+ subsets, TCRB CDR3 length was moderately but significantly shorter in type 1 diabetes patients.

Receptor amplification or capture employed the immunoSEQ multiplex PCR assay. The High Capacity cDNA Reverse Transcription Kit was used to reverse transcribe all of the isolated RNA, meaning that expressed TCRB transcripts were what got sequenced. TCRdb's version of the immuneACCESS table is confined to in-frame rearrangements and falls short of the full clone set. An unresolved V gene accounts for under half of the shortfall where checked; the remainder is of unknown origin. The sample table shows hundreds of thousands of clones, and around 15% are seen once. The ten largest clones add up to approximately 0.02% of the sample. No cognate antigen is known for these TCRs. Specimen: naive CD4+ T cells from blood. The cell subset or site label of this sample denotes: true naive CD4+ T cells. These receptors were taken from a man aged 18 to 29 with type 1 diabetes.

A few counts support this clone. V and J are TRBV29-1 and TRBJ2-5; perhaps D is TRBD1 or TRBD2 (5 bases each). Trimming cost V 3 bases and J 0 bases, with 11 bases left between them. The germline V gene has CDR1 SQVTM and CDR2 ANQGSEA. This CDR3 region has 14 residues. CDR3 nucleotides: TGCAGCGTTGACTGGGGGACCCACCAAGAGACCCAGTACTTC. It is translated as CSVDWGTHQETQYF.

This clone appeared a few times. The gene calls are TRBV2 and TRBJ2-7, with a tentative D call TRBD1 (5 bases). Germline V gives CDR1 SNHLY, CDR2 FYNNEI. Trimming stripped 9 bases from V and 2 bases from J, with 11 bases between. This CDR3 is built from 12 residues. The CDR3 protein is CASSDTAYEQYF. In DNA, the CDR3 is TGTGCCAGTTCGGACACGGCCTACGAGCAGTACTTC.

The chain links TRBV21-1 to TRBJ1-1. TRBV21-1 is listed as a pseudogene. CDR3 length: 12 residues. The CDR3 protein is CASSTRPARAFF. CDR3 sequence (DNA): TGTGCCAGCAGCACTCGACCCGCTAGGGCTTTCTTT.

This clone appeared a few times. The gene calls are TRBV7-8 and TRBJ2-3; 9 bases are a match to TRBD2. The CDR3 extends over 15 amino acids. The V and J ends lost 5 bases and 1 base, in that order; junction bases with no gene match: 4. CDR1 and CDR2 (germline): SGHVS, FQNEAQ. CDR3 DNA: TGTGCCAGCAGCAAACGGACTAGCGGCACAGATACGCAGTATTTT. It yields the protein CASSKRTSGTDTQYF.

Points on this clone: Other nucleotide sequences from this sample produce the same CDR3. The chain carries TRBV18 and TRBJ1-1; D is unclear. Looked up from germline, CDR1 is KGHSH and CDR2 is LQKENI. The CDR3 has 13 residues. The V end was cut by 3 bases, the J end by 1 base, with 6 bases between. The CDR3 DNA follows: TGTGCCAGCTCACCCGTGGAGAACACTGAAGCTTTCTTT. The encoded protein is CASSPVENTEAFF.

The rearrangement joins TRBV6-5 to TRBJ2-3; D gene ambiguous. This CDR3 region has 14 residues. Germline V gene sequence: CDR1 MNHEY, CDR2 SVGAGI. V was cut by 6 bases and J by 0 bases, with 10 bases left in between. CDR3 region: CASSPSGSTDTQYF. The CDR3 DNA reads as TGTGCCAGCAGCCCGTCCGGTAGCACAGATACGCAGTATTTT.

The chain has TRBV10-3 and TRBJ1-2; TRBD1 matches 7 bases. The CDR3 has 15 residues. V gave up 0 bases and J gave up 6 bases; unmatched junction bases: 7. The germline V gene has CDR1 ENHRY and CDR2 SYGVKD. The CDR3 bases are TGTGCCATCAGTGAGTCCCGGACAGGAGGGCATGGCTACACCTTC. Translation: CAISESRTGGHGYTF.

V is TRBV30 and J is TRBJ1-1; D may be TRBD1 (5 bases). V lost 2 bases and J 4 bases, leaving 11 bases between the germline ends. CDR3 length: 13 amino acids. The germline CDR1 and CDR2 sequences are GTSNPN and SVGIG (reference sequence). The CDR3 sequence: CAWSKGASTEAFF. CDR3 nucleotides: TGTGCCTGGAGTAAAGGGGCGAGCACTGAAGCTTTCTTT.

The chain joins TRBV4-1 to TRBJ2-5; D may be TRBD1 or TRBD2 (5 bases each). CDR1 is MGHRA and CDR2 is YSYEKL in the germline V gene. Trimming removed 1 base at V and 4 bases at J, with 10 bases between. The CDR3 consists of 14 residues. The CDR3 DNA follows: TGCGCCAGCAGCCAAGCCCCCGGGGCAGAGACCCAGTACTTC. Translated: CASSQAPGAETQYF.

The chain uses TRBV30 and TRBJ1-3, with 7 positions matching TRBD1. Trimming took 2 bases from V and 2 from J; bases not matched to a gene: 6. CDR1 and CDR2 from the germline V gene are GTSNPN and SVGIG (reference sequence). The CDR3 consists of 15 residues. As DNA, the CDR3 is TGTGCCTGGAGTCGGAGACAGGGAACTGGAAACACCATATATTTT. Translated: CAWSRRQGTGNTIYF. Full variable domain (missing parts from reference TRBV30 and TRBJ1-3): SQTIHQWPATLVQPVGSPLSLECTVEGTSNPNLYWYRQAAGRGLQLLFYSVGIGQISSEVPQNLSASRPQDRQFILSSKKLLLSDSGFYLCAWSRRQGTGNTIYFGEGSWLTVV.

This clone was counted only a few times. The rearrangement joins TRBV7-9 to TRBJ2-7; D unresolved. Germline V lookup: CDR1 SEHNR, CDR2 FQNEAQ (reference sequence). V lost 6 bases, J lost 3 bases, and 15 bases lay in between. The CDR3 runs 14 residues. In DNA form, the CDR3 reads TGTGCCAGCAGTCGCACTGACCTTGTCTACGAGCAGTACTTC. It yields the protein CASSRTDLVYEQYF.

This clone occurred a few times. J is TRBJ2-7 and V is TRBV23-1; 8 bases align to TRBD1. TRBV23-1 carries the ORF label, with uncertain function. The CDR3 length is 14 residues. The ends lost 2 bases at V and 3 bases at J; junction bases unmatched: 3. CDR3 region: CASSQADRVYEQYF. The CDR3 DNA sequence: TGCGCCAGCAGTCAAGCGGACAGGGTCTACGAGCAGTACTTC.

Notes on this clone: In the same sample, other DNA sequences code for this CDR3. The CDR3 DNA is TGTGCCAGCAGTCTCCAAGAGACCCAGTACTTC. Protein: CASSLQETQYF. The chain carries TRBV2 and TRBJ2-5, with D unresolved. CDR1 is SNHLY, CDR2 FYNNEI, per germline. Trimming removed 5 bases at V and 1 base at J, with 2 bases between. The CDR3 sequence is 11 residues long. The variable domain in full, with the rest retrieved from reference TRBV2 and TRBJ2-5, is EPEVTQTPSHQVTQMGQEVILRCVPISNHLYFYWYRQILGQKVEFLVSFYNNEISEKSEIFDDQFSVERPDGSNFTLKIRSTKLEDSAMYFCASSLQETQYFGPGTRLLVL.

This clone was counted between two and nine times. The chain carries TRBV15 and TRBJ2-7, with D perhaps matching TRBD1 or TRBD2 (5 bases each). Trimming cost V 3 bases and J 5 bases, with 11 bases left between them. Germline V gives CDR1 LNHNV, CDR2 YYDKDF (reference sequence). This CDR3 spans 13 amino acids. CDR3 sequence: CATSSGTKHEQYF. CDR3 DNA: TGTGCCACCAGCAGTGGGACCAAACACGAGCAGTACTTC.

This clone was seen a single time. Sequence at one end of the junction differs from germline and may be a read error. The rearrangement joins TRBV29-1 to TRBJ1-1; D call uncertain. This CDR3 has 13 amino acids. From germline, CDR1 is SQVTM and CDR2 ANQGSEA. The CDR3 reads CSGREGANTKAFF. In nucleotides, the CDR3 is TGCAGCGGCCGTGAGGGAGCGAACACTAAAGCTTTCTTT.

The sample holds a few counts of this clone. Other DNA variants within this sample encode the same CDR3. The chain carries TRBV5-1 and TRBJ2-3; D uncertain. V gave up 0 bases and J gave up 2 bases, with 7 bases separating them. The CDR3 totals 14 residues. CDR1 is SGHRS and CDR2 is YFSETQ in the germline V gene. CDR3 residues: CASSLEGNTDTQYF. The CDR3 DNA reads as TGCGCCAGCAGCTTGGAAGGGAACACAGATACGCAGTATTTT.

This clone was counted only a few times. The V and J genes are TRBV2 and TRBJ2-3; the D gene is possibly TRBD2 (5 bases). Germline CDR1 reads SNHLY; CDR2 reads FYNNEI. V was pared by 6 bases and J by 0 bases, with 10 bases between. CDR3 size: 14 residues. Here the CDR3 DNA reads TGTGCCAGCAGCCCGGGAATGAGCACAGATACGCAGTATTTT. Protein: CASSPGMSTDTQYF.

This chain links TRBV6-1 with TRBJ2-7, with TRBD1 identical over 7 bases. Germline V gene sequence: CDR1 MNHNS, CDR2 SASEGT. The CDR3 has 15 residues. V gave up 6 bases and J gave up 0 bases; unmatched junction bases: 8. The CDR3 DNA reads as TGTGCCAGCAGATCTACAACAGGGGACTCCTACGAGCAGTACTTC. As protein: CASRSTTGDSYEQYF.

The genes are TRBV19 and TRBJ1-6; 8 bases align to TRBD1. The CDR3 totals 17 residues. CDR1 is LNHDA, CDR2 SQIVND, per germline (reference sequence). Trimming removed 4 bases from V and 10 bases from J; junction bases left unmatched: 15. CDR3 in amino acids: CASSNPSGGAGNSPLHF. The CDR3 DNA follows: TGTGCCAGTAGTAACCCCTCAGGGGGCGCAGGGAACTCACCCCTCCACTTT.

This clone has just a few counts. This chain uses TRBV7-3 with TRBJ2-1, with a weak D call TRBD2 (6 bases). V lost 5 bases, J lost 7 bases, and 18 bases lay in between. Looked up from germline, CDR1 is SGHTA and CDR2 is FQGTGA. The CDR3 runs to 15 residues. CDR3 sequence: CASSRGLRGLNEQFF. The CDR3 DNA sequence: TGTGCCAGCAGCCGGGGACTGCGGGGCCTTAATGAGCAGTTCTTC.

This clone has a handful of counts. The genes are TRBV6-6 and TRBJ2-1, with 9 positions matching TRBD2. The germline CDR1 and CDR2 sequences are MNHNY and SVGAGI (reference sequence). The V gene end was trimmed by 8 bases and the J gene end by 7 bases; junction bases not matched to a gene: 6. The CDR3 runs 13 residues. The chain's CDR3 is CASRELAGNEQFF. CDR3 DNA: TGTGCCAGCCGGGAGCTAGCGGGGAATGAGCAGTTCTTC.

V is TRBV30 and J is TRBJ2-7; D gene ambiguous. The CDR3 is 13 amino acids. The germline V gene encodes CDR1 GTSNPN and CDR2 SVGIG (reference sequence). V lost 5 bases and J 1 base, leaving 12 bases between the germline ends. CDR3 amino acids: CAWSLGFSYEQYF. CDR3 coding DNA: TGTGCCTGGTCCCTGGGCTTTTCCTACGAGCAGTACTTC.

This rearrangement joins TRBV14 to TRBJ2-7, with D maybe TRBD1 (5 bases). Trimming took 4 bases from V and 5 from J, leaving 15 bases between them. The CDR3 sequence is 14 residues long. CDR1 and CDR2 from the germline V gene are SGHDN and FVKESK. The CDR3 sequence: CASSRVRAMNEQYF. The CDR3 DNA reads TGTGCCAGCAGCCGGGTCAGGGCGATGAACGAGCAGTACTTC.

This chain links TRBV9 with TRBJ2-7; maybe TRBD2 (5 bases). Trimming left V 2 bases short and J 3 bases short, with 9 bases between. Germline loops: CDR1 SGDLS, CDR2 YYNGEE. The CDR3 runs to 13 residues. The CDR3 bases are TGTGCCAGCAGCGTGGACTTGGGCTACGAGCAGTACTTC. Translating it yields CASSVDLGYEQYF.